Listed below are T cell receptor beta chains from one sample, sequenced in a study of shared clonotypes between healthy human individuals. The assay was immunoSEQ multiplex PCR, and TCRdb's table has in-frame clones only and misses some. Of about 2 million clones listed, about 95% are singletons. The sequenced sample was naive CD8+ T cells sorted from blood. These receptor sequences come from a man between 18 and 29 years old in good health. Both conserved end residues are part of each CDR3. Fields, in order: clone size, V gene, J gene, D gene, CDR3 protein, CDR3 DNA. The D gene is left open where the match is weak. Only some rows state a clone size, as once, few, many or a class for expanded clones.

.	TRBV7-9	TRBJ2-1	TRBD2	CASSPQPGTSFYNEQFF	TGTGCCAGCAGCCCCCAGCCCGGGACTAGCTTCTACAATGAGCAGTTCTTC
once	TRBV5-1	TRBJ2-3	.	CASSLARGLTDTQYF	TGCGCCAGCAGCTTGGCCCGGGGGCTCACAGATACGCAGTATTTT
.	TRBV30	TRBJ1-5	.	CAWSPDSSNQPQHF	TGTGCCTGGAGCCCCGACAGTAGCAATCAGCCCCAGCATTTT
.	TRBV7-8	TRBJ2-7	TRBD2	CASSLGIAGGELGNYEQYF	TGTGCCAGCAGCTTAGGGATAGCGGGGGGAGAATTGGGGAACTACGAGCAGTACTTC
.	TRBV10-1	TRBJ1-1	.	CASSETGGDTEAFF	TGCGCCAGCAGTGAAACAGGAGGGGACACTGAAGCTTTCTTT
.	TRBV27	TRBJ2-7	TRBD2	CASSPGLAGGHEQYF	TGTGCCAGCAGTCCCGGACTAGCGGGAGGGCACGAGCAGTACTTC
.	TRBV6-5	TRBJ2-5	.	CASRGATETQYF	TGTGCCTCCAGGGGGGCCACGGAGACCCAGTACTTC
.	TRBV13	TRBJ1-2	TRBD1	CASSYGQDPFYGYTF	TGTGCCAGCAGCTATGGACAGGATCCTTTCTATGGCTACACCTTC
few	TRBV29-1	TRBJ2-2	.	CSVVITGELFF	TGCAGCGTTGTGATCACCGGGGAGCTGTTTTTT
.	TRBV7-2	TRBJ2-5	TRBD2	CASSFFYGLAETQYF	TGTGCCAGCAGCTTTTTCTACGGACTAGCGGAGACCCAGTACTTC
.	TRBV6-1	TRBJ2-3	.	CASSEPIGADTQYF	TGTGCCAGCAGTGAACCAATCGGGGCAGATACGCAGTATTTT
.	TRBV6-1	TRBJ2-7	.	CASSEWNGSSYEQYF	TGTGCCAGCAGTGAATGGAACGGGAGCTCCTACGAGCAGTACTTC
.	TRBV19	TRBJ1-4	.	CASSMMSANEKLFF	TGTGCCAGTAGTATGATGAGCGCTAATGAAAAACTGTTTTTT
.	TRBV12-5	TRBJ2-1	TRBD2	CASGLGAGAYNEQFF	TGTGCTAGTGGCCTGGGAGCGGGGGCCTACAATGAGCAGTTCTTC
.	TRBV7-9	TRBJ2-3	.	CASSFSLGGRGTDTQYF	TGTGCCAGCAGTTTTTCGCTTGGGGGGCGCGGTACAGATACGCAGTATTTT
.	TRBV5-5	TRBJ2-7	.	CASSLGGYEQYF	TGTGCCAGCAGCTTGGGAGGTTACGAGCAGTACTTC
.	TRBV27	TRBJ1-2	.	CASSFIGGADGYTF	TGTGCCAGCAGTTTTATAGGGGGGGCGGATGGCTACACCTTC
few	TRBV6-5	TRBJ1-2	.	CANPPGAGYYGYTF	TGTGCCAACCCCCCGGGGGCAGGGTACTATGGCTACACCTTC
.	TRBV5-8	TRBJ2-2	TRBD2	CASSPWTSGSLTGELFF	TGTGCCAGCAGCCCATGGACTAGCGGGAGTCTTACCGGGGAGCTGTTTTTT
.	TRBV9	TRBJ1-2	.	CASSVGDAINYGYTF	TGTGCCAGCAGCGTTGGGGACGCGATAAACTATGGCTACACCTTC
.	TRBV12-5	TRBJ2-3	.	CASGRRGTDTQYF	TGTGCTAGTGGTCGGAGAGGCACAGATACGCAGTATTTT
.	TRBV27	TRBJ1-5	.	CASSSVGSNQPQHF	TGTGCCAGCAGTAGTGTGGGTAGCAATCAGCCCCAGCATTTT
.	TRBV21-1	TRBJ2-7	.	CASCCGGLTYEQYF	TGTGCCAGCTGCTGCGGCGGGCTAACCTACGAGCAGTACTTC
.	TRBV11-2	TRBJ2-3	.	CASSFPPIGVLGTDTQYF	TGTGCCAGCAGCTTTCCCCCTATAGGGGTCCTCGGGACCGATACGCAGTATTTT
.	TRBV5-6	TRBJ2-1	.	CASSLGSWEQFF	TGTGCCAGCAGCTTGGGGTCTTGGGAGCAGTTCTTC
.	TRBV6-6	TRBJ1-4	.	CASSSSTYAEKLFF	TGTGCCAGCAGTTCTTCCACTTACGCTGAAAAACTGTTTTTT
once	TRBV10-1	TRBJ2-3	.	CASKDEHTDTQYF	TGCGCCAGCAAGGATGAACACACAGATACGCAGTATTTT
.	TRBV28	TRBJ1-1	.	CASSLTEGTEAFF	TGTGCCAGCAGTTTGACGGAGGGCACTGAAGCTTTCTTT
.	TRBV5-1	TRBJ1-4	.	CASSPLVGPPGEKLFF	TGCGCCAGCAGCCCCCTCGTGGGCCCACCGGGAGAAAAACTGTTTTTT
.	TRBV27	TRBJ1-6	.	CASRRRWDNSPLHF	TGTGCCAGCAGGAGGAGGTGGGATAATTCACCCCTCCACTTT
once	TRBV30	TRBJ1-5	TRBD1	CAWSALGQGGQPQHF	TGTGCCTGGAGTGCCCTAGGGCAGGGGGGTCAGCCCCAGCATTTT
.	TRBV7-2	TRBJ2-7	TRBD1	CASRPALGQGLGEQYF	TGTGCCAGCAGACCAGCCCTGGGACAGGGGCTTGGTGAGCAGTACTTC
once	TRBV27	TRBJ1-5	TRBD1	CASTLTGGSQPQHF	TGTGCCAGCACTCTCACAGGGGGAAGTCAGCCCCAGCATTTT
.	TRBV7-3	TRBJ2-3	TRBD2	CASSLAGGPPDTQYF	TGTGCCAGCAGTCTAGCGGGGGGGCCACCAGATACGCAGTATTTT
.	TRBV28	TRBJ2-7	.	CASSFGGGHYEQYF	TGTGCCAGCAGTTTCGGCGGGGGACATTACGAGCAGTACTTC
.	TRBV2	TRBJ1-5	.	CASSEEVSGNQPQHF	TGTGCCAGCAGTGAGGAGGTGTCGGGCAATCAGCCCCAGCATTTT
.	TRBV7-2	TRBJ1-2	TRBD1	CASTEQGANGYTF	TGTGCCAGCACAGAGCAGGGGGCCAATGGCTACACCTTC
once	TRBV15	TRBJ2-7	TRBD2	CATSRGRGDEQYF	TGTGCCACCAGCAGAGGACGGGGGGACGAGCAGTACTTC
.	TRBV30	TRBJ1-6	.	CAWSVLGGRYNSPLHF	TGTGCCTGGAGTGTACTTGGGGGCAGGTATAATTCACCCCTCCACTTT
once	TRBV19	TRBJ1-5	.	CASSQDNQPQHF	TGTGCCAGTAGTCAGGACAATCAGCCCCAGCATTTT
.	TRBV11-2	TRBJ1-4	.	CASSLKGGYRLATNEKLFF	TGTGCCAGCAGCTTGAAAGGAGGCTATCGGCTAGCAACTAATGAAAAACTGTTTTTT
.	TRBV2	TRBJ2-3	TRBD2	CASSASGASTDTQYF	TGTGCCAGCAGTGCGAGCGGGGCTAGCACAGATACGCAGTATTTT
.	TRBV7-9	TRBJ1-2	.	CASSLVAASPDGYTF	TGTGCCAGCAGCTTAGTTGCGGCTTCTCCCGATGGCTACACCTTC
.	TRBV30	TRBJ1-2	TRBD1	CAWSTGQILFYGYTF	TGTGCCTGGAGTACGGGACAGATCCTTTTCTATGGCTACACCTTC
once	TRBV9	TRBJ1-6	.	CASSGLPESPLHF	TGTGCCAGCAGCGGACTCCCTGAATCACCCCTCCACTTT
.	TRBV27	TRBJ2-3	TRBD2	CASSPLGVAGVADTQYF	TGTGCCAGCAGTCCTCTAGGGGTGGCGGGAGTAGCAGATACGCAGTATTTT
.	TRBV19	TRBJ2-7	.	CASSPGRVYEQYF	TGTGCCAGTAGTCCGGGACGGGTCTACGAGCAGTACTTC
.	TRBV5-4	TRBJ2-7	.	CASSLGGLLYEQYF	TGTGCCAGCAGCTTGGGGGGGTTACTCTACGAGCAGTACTTC
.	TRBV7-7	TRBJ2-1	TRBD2	CASSSSLASSYNEQFF	TGTGCTAGCAGCTCATCACTAGCGAGCTCCTACAATGAGCAGTTCTTC
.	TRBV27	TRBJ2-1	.	CASSLLGVRPDNEQFF	TGTGCCAGCAGTTTATTAGGAGTACGACCCGACAATGAGCAGTTCTTC
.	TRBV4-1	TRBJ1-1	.	CASSHDRHGGTEAFF	TGCGCCAGCAGCCACGACAGGCACGGGGGCACTGAAGCTTTCTTT